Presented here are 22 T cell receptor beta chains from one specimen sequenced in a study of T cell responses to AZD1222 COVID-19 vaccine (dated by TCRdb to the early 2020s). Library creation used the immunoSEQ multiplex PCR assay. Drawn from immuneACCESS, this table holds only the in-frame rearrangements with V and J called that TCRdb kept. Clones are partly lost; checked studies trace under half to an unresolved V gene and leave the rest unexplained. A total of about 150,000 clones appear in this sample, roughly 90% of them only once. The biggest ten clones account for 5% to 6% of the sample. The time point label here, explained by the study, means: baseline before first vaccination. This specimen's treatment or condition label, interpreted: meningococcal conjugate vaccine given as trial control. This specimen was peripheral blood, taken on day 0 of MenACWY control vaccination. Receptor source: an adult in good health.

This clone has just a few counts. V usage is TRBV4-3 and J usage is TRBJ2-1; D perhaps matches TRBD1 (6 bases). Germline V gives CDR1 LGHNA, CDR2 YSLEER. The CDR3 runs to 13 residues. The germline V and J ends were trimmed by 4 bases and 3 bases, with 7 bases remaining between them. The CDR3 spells CASSPDSYNEQFF. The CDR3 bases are TGCGCCAGCAGCCCGGACAGCTACAATGAGCAGTTCTTC.

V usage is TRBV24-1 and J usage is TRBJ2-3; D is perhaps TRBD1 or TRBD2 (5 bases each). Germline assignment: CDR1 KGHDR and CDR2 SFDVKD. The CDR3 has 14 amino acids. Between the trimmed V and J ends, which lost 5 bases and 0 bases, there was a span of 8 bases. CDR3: CATSAGQSTDTQYF. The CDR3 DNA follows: TGTGCCACCAGTGCGGGGCAGAGCACAGATACGCAGTATTTT.

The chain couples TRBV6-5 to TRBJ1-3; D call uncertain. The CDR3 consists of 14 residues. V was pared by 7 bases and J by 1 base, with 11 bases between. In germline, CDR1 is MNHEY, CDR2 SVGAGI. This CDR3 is CASTSGGSGNTIYF. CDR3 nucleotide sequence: TGTGCCAGCACCTCTGGAGGATCTGGAAACACCATATATTTT.

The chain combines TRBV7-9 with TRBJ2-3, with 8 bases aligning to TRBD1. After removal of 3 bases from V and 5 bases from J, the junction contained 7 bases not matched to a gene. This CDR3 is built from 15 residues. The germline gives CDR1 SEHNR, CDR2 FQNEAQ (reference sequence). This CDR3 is CASSLDRVPVDTQYF. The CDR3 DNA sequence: TGTGCCAGCAGCTTGGACAGGGTCCCAGTAGATACGCAGTATTTT.

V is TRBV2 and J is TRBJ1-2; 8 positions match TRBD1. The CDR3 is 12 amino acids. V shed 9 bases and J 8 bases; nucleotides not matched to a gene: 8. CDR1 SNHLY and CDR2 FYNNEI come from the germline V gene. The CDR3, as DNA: TGTGCCAGGAGGACAGGGAGGAACGGCTACACCTTC. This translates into CARRTGRNGYTF.

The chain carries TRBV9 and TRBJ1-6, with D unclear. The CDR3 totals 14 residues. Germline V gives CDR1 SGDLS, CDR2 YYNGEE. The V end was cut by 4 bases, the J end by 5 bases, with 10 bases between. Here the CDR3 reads CASSLVQNNSPLHF. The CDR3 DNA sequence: TGTGCCAGCAGCCTTGTGCAGAATAATTCACCCCTCCACTTT.

CDR3 protein: CASGETEAFF. The CDR3 DNA follows: TGTGCCTCCGGGGAGACTGAAGCTTTCTTT. The chain is built from TRBV7-9 and TRBJ1-1; D not certain. The CDR3 contains 10 residues. V gave up 11 bases and J gave up 5 bases, with 9 bases separating them. Germline V gives CDR1 SEHNR, CDR2 FQNEAQ (reference sequence).

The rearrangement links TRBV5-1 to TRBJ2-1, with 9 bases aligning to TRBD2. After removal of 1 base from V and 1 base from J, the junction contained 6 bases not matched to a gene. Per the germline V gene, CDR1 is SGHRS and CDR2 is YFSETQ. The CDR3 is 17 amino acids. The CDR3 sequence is CASSLTSGRLSYNEQFF. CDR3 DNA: TGCGCCAGCAGCTTGACTAGCGGGCGCCTTTCCTACAATGAGCAGTTCTTC.

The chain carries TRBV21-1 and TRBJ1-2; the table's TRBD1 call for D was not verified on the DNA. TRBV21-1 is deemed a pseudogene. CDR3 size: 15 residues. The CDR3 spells CASSKDRQPPYGYTF. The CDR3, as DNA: TGTGCCAGCAGCAAAGATCGACAGCCCCCGTACGGCTACACCTTC.

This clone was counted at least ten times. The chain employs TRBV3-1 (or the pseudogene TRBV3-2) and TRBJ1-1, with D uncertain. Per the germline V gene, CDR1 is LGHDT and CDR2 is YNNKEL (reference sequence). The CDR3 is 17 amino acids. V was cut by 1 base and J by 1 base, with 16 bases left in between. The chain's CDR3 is CASSQGPSRVTNTEAFF. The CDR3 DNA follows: TGTGCCAGCAGCCAAGGACCTTCGCGGGTAACGAACACTGAAGCTTTCTTT.

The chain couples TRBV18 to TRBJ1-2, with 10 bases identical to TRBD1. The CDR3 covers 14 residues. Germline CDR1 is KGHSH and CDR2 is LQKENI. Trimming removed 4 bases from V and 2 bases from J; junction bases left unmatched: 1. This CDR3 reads CASSLGQGNYGYTF. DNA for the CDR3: TGTGCCAGCTCACTGGGACAGGGGAACTATGGCTACACCTTC.

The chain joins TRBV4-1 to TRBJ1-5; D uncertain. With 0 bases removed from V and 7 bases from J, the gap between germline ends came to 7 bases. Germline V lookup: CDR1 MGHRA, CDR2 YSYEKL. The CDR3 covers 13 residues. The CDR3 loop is CASSQDWNQPQHF. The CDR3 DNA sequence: TGCGCCAGCAGCCAAGATTGGAACCAGCCCCAGCATTTT.

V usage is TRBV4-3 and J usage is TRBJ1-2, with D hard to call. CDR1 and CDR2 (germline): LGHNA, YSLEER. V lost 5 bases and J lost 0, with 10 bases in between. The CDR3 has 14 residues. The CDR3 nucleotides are TGCGCCAGCAGCAAGGCCGGGACTAACTATGGCTACACCTTC. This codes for CASSKAGTNYGYTF.

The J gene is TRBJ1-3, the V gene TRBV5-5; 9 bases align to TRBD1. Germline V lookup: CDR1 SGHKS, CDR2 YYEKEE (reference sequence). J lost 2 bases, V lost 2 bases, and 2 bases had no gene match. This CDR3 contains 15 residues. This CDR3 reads CASSFGTGTGNTIYF. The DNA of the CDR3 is TGTGCCAGCAGCTTCGGGACAGGGACTGGAAACACCATATATTTT. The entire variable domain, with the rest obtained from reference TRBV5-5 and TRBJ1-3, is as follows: DAGVTQSPTHLIKTRGQQVTLRCSPISGHKSVSWYQQVLGQGPQFIFQYYEKEERGRGNFPDRFSARQFPNYSSELNVNALLLGDSALYLCASSFGTGTGNTIYFGEGSWLTVV.

As DNA, the CDR3 is TGCGCCAGCAGCTTGAGTGTGACAGTAAACTATGGCTACACCTTC. Amino acids: CASSLSVTVNYGYTF. The chain joins TRBV5-1 to TRBJ1-2; D might be TRBD1 (5 bases). Germline CDR1 is SGHRS and CDR2 is YFSETQ. The CDR3 has 15 residues. V lost 1 base and J 2 bases, leaving 12 bases between the germline ends.

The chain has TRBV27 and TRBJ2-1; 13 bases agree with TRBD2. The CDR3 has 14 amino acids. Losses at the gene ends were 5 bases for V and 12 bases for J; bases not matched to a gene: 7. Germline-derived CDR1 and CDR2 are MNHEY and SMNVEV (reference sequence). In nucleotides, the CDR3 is TGTGCCAGCAGTCCGGGACTAGCGGGGTGGGGGCAGTTCTTC. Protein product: CASSPGLAGWGQFF.

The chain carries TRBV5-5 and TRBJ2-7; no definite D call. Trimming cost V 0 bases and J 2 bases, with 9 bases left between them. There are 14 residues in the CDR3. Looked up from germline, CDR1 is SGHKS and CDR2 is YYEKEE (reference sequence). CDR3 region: CASSLGPVTYEQYV. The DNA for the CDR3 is TGTGCCAGCAGCTTGGGTCCGGTTACCTACGAGCAGTACGTC.

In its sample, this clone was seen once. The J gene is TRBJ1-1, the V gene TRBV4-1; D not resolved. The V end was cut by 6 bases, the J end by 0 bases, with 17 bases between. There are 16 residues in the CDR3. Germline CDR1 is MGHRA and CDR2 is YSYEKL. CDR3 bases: TGCGCCAGCAGTGGAGACTTATGGTCCCTGAACACTGAAGCTTTCTTT. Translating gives CASSGDLWSLNTEAFF.

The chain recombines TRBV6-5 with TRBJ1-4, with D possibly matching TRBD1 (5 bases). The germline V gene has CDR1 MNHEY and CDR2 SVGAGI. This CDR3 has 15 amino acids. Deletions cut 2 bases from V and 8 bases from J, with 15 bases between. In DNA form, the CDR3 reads TGTGCCAGCAGTTACGTTTCGGGGGTTGGAGAAAAACTGTTTTTT. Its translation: CASSYVSGVGEKLFF.

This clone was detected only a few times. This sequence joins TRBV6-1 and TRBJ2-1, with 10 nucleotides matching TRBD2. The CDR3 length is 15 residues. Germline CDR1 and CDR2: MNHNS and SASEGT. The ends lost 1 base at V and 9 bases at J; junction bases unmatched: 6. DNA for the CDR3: TGTGCCAGCAGTGAAGAAGCGGGGGGGCCGGCTGAGCAGTTCTTC. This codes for CASSEEAGGPAEQFF.

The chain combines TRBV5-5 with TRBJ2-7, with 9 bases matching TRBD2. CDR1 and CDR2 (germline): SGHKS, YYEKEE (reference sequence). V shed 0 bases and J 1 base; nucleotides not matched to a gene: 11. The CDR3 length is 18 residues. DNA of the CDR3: TGTGCCAGCAGCTTGGCCCGGGGGGCGGGAGGGATTTCCTACGAGCAGTACTTC. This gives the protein CASSLARGAGGISYEQYF.

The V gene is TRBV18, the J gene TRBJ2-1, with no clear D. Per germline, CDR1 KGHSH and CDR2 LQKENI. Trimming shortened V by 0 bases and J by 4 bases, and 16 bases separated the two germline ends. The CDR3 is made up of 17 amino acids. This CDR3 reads CASSPPISRVVYNEQFF. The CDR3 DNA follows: TGTGCCAGCTCACCACCGATAAGCCGCGTCGTTTACAATGAGCAGTTCTTC. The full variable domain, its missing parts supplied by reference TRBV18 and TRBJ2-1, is NAGVMQNPRHLVRRRGQEARLRCSPMKGHSHVYWYRQLPEEGLKFMVYLQKENIIDESGMPKERFSAEFPKEGPSILRIQQVVRGDSAAYFCASSPPISRVVYNEQFFGPGTRLTVL.